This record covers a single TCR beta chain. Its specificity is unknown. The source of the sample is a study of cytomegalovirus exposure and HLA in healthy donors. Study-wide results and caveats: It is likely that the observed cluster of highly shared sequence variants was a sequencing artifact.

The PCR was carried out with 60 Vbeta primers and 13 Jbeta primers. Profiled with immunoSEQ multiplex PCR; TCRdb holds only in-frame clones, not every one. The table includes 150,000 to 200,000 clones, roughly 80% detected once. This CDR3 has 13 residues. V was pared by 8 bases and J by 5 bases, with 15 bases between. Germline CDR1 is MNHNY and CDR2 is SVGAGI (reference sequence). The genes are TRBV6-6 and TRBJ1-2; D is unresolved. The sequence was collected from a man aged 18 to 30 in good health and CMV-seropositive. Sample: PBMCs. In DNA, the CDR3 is TGTGCCAGCTCCCGCGCTCCGGGATATGGCTACACCTTC. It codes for CASSRAPGYGYTF.